These 21 T cell receptor beta chains were sequenced from one sample in a study of shared clonotypes between healthy human individuals. Method: immunoSEQ multiplex PCR; TCRdb's copy keeps in-frame clones and lacks some. The data show 1,400,000 or so clones, with around 98.5% seen just once and approximately 0.38% held by the top ten. Sequencing was performed on naive CD4+ T cells sorted from blood. Sample subset: CD45RA+ positively selected. These receptors were taken from a man aged 25 to 40 in good health.

The rearrangement links TRBV19 to TRBJ2-7, with a weak D call TRBD2 (6 bases). Germline V CDR1 and CDR2: LNHDA, SQIVND (reference sequence). Trimming pared 3 bases from V and 3 bases from J, leaving 15 bases between. The CDR3 consists of 15 residues. The CDR3 DNA reads as TGTGCCAGTAGTATCCCCCGGCAGGGAGGCTACGAGCAGTACTTC. This gives the protein CASSIPRQGGYEQYF. The whole variable domain, remainder taken from reference TRBV19 and TRBJ2-7, is DGGITQSPKYLFRKEGQNVTLSCEQNLNHDAMYWYRQDPGQGLRLIYYSQIVNDFQKGDIAEGYSVSREKKESFPLTVTSAQKNPTAFYLCASSIPRQGGYEQYFGPGTRLTVT.

This clone came up once. The V and J genes are TRBV10-3 and TRBJ1-2, with 12 bases identical to TRBD1. The trim removed 6 bases at V and 3 bases at J, leaving 2 bases unmatched. CDR3 size: 14 residues. The germline CDR1 and CDR2 sequences are ENHRY and SYGVKD. The CDR3 is CAIRGQGADYGYTF. The CDR3 nucleotides read TGTGCCATCAGGGGACAGGGGGCAGACTATGGCTACACCTTC.

The gene calls are TRBV11-3 and TRBJ1-1, with 9 bases fitting TRBD1. This CDR3 is 14 amino acids long. J was trimmed by 4 bases and V by 5 bases; bases with no gene match: 5. The germline CDR1 and CDR2 sequences are SGHNT and YENEEA. As DNA, the CDR3 is TGTGCCAGCAGCGAACAGGGGGCCAGCACTGAAGCTTTCTTT. It is translated as CASSEQGASTEAFF.

Note on this clone: Other DNA sequences in this specimen translate into the identical CDR3. This rearrangement joins TRBV18 to TRBJ2-3; TRBD2 matches at 11 bases. The CDR3 covers 15 residues. V shed 3 bases and J 5 bases; nucleotides not matched to a gene: 4. CDR1 is KGHSH, CDR2 LQKENI, per germline. The CDR3 reads CASSPELAGGDTQYF. In nucleotides, the CDR3 is TGTGCCAGCTCACCTGAGCTAGCGGGAGGAGATACGCAGTATTTT.

This chain joins TRBV28 and TRBJ1-2, with D tentatively TRBD1 (6 bases). Trimming shortened V by 2 bases and J by 3 bases, and 13 bases separated the two germline ends. The CDR3 has 15 residues. Germline V gives CDR1 MDHEN, CDR2 SYDVKM. In DNA, the CDR3 is TGTGCCAGCAGTTTAGGGGGACATCTTCACTATGGCTACACCTTC. This encodes CASSLGGHLHYGYTF.

V usage is TRBV9 and J usage is TRBJ2-1, with 7 nucleotides matching TRBD2. This CDR3 has 19 residues. Germline lookup yields CDR1 SGDLS and CDR2 YYNGEE. J lost 1 base, V lost 2 bases, and 15 bases had no gene match. DNA of the CDR3: TGTGCCAGCAGCGTTAGGCTAACTAGCGTCTATGGGTCCTACAATGAGCAGTTCTTC. Protein product: CASSVRLTSVYGSYNEQFF.

The table lists this clone with a count of one. V usage is TRBV27 and J usage is TRBJ2-6; D perhaps matches TRBD2 (6 bases). The ends were cut back, 4 bases at V and 4 bases at J, with 20 bases in the middle. Germline CDR1 MNHEY, CDR2 SMNVEV (reference sequence). The CDR3 contains 18 residues. CDR3 region: CASSSSRGWLRGANVLTF. CDR3 sequence (DNA): TGTGCCAGCAGTTCCTCCCGGGGGTGGTTGAGAGGGGCCAACGTCCTGACTTTC.

The rearrangement links TRBV28 to TRBJ2-3, with D maybe TRBD1 (6 bases). Trimming pared 6 bases from V and 6 bases from J, leaving 13 bases between. The CDR3 is made up of 13 amino acids. CDR1 is MDHEN, CDR2 SYDVKM, per germline. In nucleotides, the CDR3 is TGTGCCAGCAGGCTGAGCGACAGGGATACGCAGTATTTT. Translating gives CASRLSDRDTQYF.

V is TRBV2 and J is TRBJ1-5; D possibly corresponds to TRBD1 (6 bases). The V gene's germline CDR1 is SNHLY and CDR2 FYNNEI. The CDR3 has 13 residues. V lost 4 bases to trimming and J lost 9 bases, with 13 bases between them. In nucleotides, the CDR3 is TGTGCCAGCAGTGGCACACAGGGTGGGCCCCAGCATTTT. Translated: CASSGTQGGPQHF.

This chain connects TRBV7-3 to TRBJ2-6; the match to TRBD1 covers 12 bases. From germline, CDR1 is SGHTA and CDR2 FQGTGA. The CDR3 sequence is 19 residues long. Trimming removed 1 base from V and 2 bases from J; junction bases left unmatched: 6. This CDR3 is CASSLRPGQGAAGANVLTF. The CDR3 DNA reads TGTGCCAGCAGCTTAAGGCCGGGACAGGGGGCGGCTGGGGCCAACGTCCTGACTTTC. The full variable domain, with the rest looked up from reference TRBV7-3 and TRBJ2-6, is GAGVSQTPSNKVTEKGKYVELRCDPISGHTALYWYRQSLGQGPEFLIYFQGTGAADDSGLPNDRFFAVRPEGSVSTLKIQRTERGDSAVYLCASSLRPGQGAAGANVLTFGAGSRLTVL.

The chain links TRBV6-1 to TRBJ1-5, with 9 bases fitting TRBD1. V was pared by 6 bases and J by 6 bases, with 9 bases of the junction left unmatched. CDR1 MNHNS and CDR2 SASEGT come from the germline V gene. The CDR3 consists of 15 residues. Here the CDR3 reads CASSSPGTGSQPQHF. CDR3 DNA sequence: TGTGCCAGCAGCAGCCCCGGGACAGGGAGTCAGCCCCAGCATTTT.

This chain joins TRBV4-2 and TRBJ2-7; 8 bases fit TRBD1. This CDR3 is built from 16 residues. CDR1 is LGHNA, CDR2 YNFKEQ, per germline. V gave up 0 bases and J gave up 0 bases; unmatched junction bases: 4. CDR3 region: CASSQEGTGVSYEQYF. CDR3 nucleotides: TGTGCCAGCAGCCAAGAAGGGACAGGAGTCTCCTACGAGCAGTACTTC.

CDR3 DNA sequence: TGTGCCAGCAGCTTAGTGGTATTAGCGGGAGAGGGCGATGAGCAGTTCTTC. Protein: CASSLVVLAGEGDEQFF. The chain employs TRBV7-9 and TRBJ2-1; TRBD2 matches 9 bases. Trimming at V came to 1 base and at J to 8 bases, leaving 12 bases not matched to a gene. The germline V gene has CDR1 SEHNR and CDR2 FQNEAQ (reference sequence). This CDR3 has 17 residues.

The chain joins TRBV7-9 to TRBJ2-5, with a possible D match to TRBD2 (5 bases). This CDR3 spans 15 amino acids. CDR1 and CDR2 from the germline V gene are SEHNR and FQNEAQ (reference sequence). V was cut by 5 bases and J by 5 bases, with 18 bases left in between. The chain's CDR3 is CASSPTGQPGETQYF. The DNA for the CDR3 is TGTGCCAGCAGCCCTACCGGGCAGCCGGGGGAGACCCAGTACTTC.

Only one count was recorded for this clone. Other DNA sequences in the same sample also yield this CDR3. The rearrangement joins TRBV18 to TRBJ2-6; D may match TRBD1 or TRBD2 (5 bases each). V lost 2 bases, J lost 2 bases, and 7 bases lay in between. The germline V gene encodes CDR1 KGHSH and CDR2 LQKENI. There are 15 residues in the CDR3. The CDR3 coding sequence is TGTGCCAGCTCACCAGGGGGACCTGGGGCCAACGTCCTGACTTTC. This encodes CASSPGGPGANVLTF. The variable domain in full, completed from reference TRBV18 and TRBJ2-6, reads NAGVMQNPRHLVRRRGQEARLRCSPMKGHSHVYWYRQLPEEGLKFMVYLQKENIIDESGMPKERFSAEFPKEGPSILRIQQVVRGDSAAYFCASSPGGPGANVLTFGAGSRLTVL.

The chain joins TRBV6-4 to TRBJ2-2, with 11 bases aligning to TRBD1. The J segment lost 4 bases and the V segment lost 7 bases, leaving 5 bases of the junction unmatched. CDR1 MRHNA and CDR2 SNTAGT come from the germline V gene. This CDR3 is 15 amino acids long. The CDR3 region is CASKPGQGGTGELFF. The CDR3 DNA is TGTGCCAGCAAACCGGGACAGGGGGGCACCGGGGAGCTGTTTTTT.

CDR3 sequence reads: CATSRLNFRGRARSSGANVLTF. In DNA, the CDR3 is TGTGCCACCTCTCGTCTTAATTTTAGAGGCAGGGCCCGATCCTCTGGGGCCAACGTCCTGACTTTC. The V gene is TRBV18, the J gene TRBJ2-6; D is perhaps TRBD1 (5 bases). V was shortened by 10 bases and J by 0 bases, with 34 bases between the two germline ends. This CDR3 comprises 22 residues. The V gene's germline CDR1 is KGHSH and CDR2 LQKENI.

The rearrangement links TRBV27 to TRBJ2-3, with TRBD2 identical over 8 bases. The V and J ends lost 4 bases and 8 bases, in that order; junction bases with no gene match: 8. Germline CDR1 is MNHEY and CDR2 is SMNVEV (reference sequence). This CDR3 spans 14 amino acids. The CDR3 sequence: CASSSNGLARTQYF. The CDR3 DNA is TGTGCCAGCAGTTCAAATGGACTAGCTCGTACGCAGTATTTT.

In its sample, this clone was seen once. The chain combines TRBV10-3 with TRBJ1-5, with D perhaps TRBD1 (6 bases). With 0 bases removed from V and 4 bases from J, the gap between germline ends came to 16 bases. Germline V lookup: CDR1 ENHRY, CDR2 SYGVKD. The CDR3 sequence is 17 residues long. The CDR3 nucleotides are TGTGCCATCAGTGAGTCGAAGGTAGGGGGTCAAAATCAGCCCCAGCATTTT. It codes for CAISESKVGGQNQPQHF.

The chain joins TRBV27 to TRBJ1-2; D is uncertain. This CDR3 contains 16 residues. V was clipped by 0 bases and J by 7 bases, with 18 bases between them. Germline V gives CDR1 MNHEY, CDR2 SMNVEV (reference sequence). The CDR3 region is CASSLSSAGLTRGYTF. The CDR3 coding sequence is TGTGCCAGCAGTTTATCGTCGGCCGGACTTACTCGTGGCTACACCTTC.

This clone appeared once. The chain employs TRBV29-1 and TRBJ2-7; D not resolved. This CDR3 has 13 residues. Germline V gene data show CDR1 as SQVTM and CDR2 as ANQGSEA. V was cut by 1 base and J by 4 bases, with 11 bases left in between. The CDR3 DNA is TGCAGCGTTGAAGGAAAGAATTTTTACGAGCAGTACTTC. Translation: CSVEGKNFYEQYF.